Shown below are 20 T cell receptor beta chains from a single sample sequenced in a study of cytotoxic CD8 clonotypes in ibrutinib-treated CLL. The protocol was immunoSEQ multiplex PCR, while the TCRdb copy is restricted to in-frame clones and leaves out a portion. Of tens of thousands of clones in the sample, approximately 72% are singletons; the top ten hold around 8.5%. The sequences come from PBMCs, collected before ibrutinib treatment. The receptors were sampled from a human donor with chronic lymphocytic leukemia.

The rearrangement joins TRBV9 to TRBJ2-4; possible D gene TRBD2, 6 bases. Trimming cost V 0 bases and J 0 bases, with 10 bases left between them. This CDR3 comprises 16 residues. Germline CDR1 is SGDLS and CDR2 is YYNGEE. CDR3 DNA: TGTGCCAGCAGCGTAGATGGTAGCGGAGCCAAAAACATTCAGTACTTC. It encodes CASSVDGSGAKNIQYF.

Only one count was recorded for this clone. The rearrangement links TRBV11-3 to TRBJ2-7; no clear D gene. The CDR3 extends over 12 amino acids. Trimming pared 4 bases from V and 2 bases from J, leaving 6 bases between. Germline V gives CDR1 SGHNT, CDR2 YENEEA. The CDR3 region has the DNA TGTGCCAGCAGCTCCCAGACCTACGAGCAGTACTTC. This translates into CASSSQTYEQYF.

This chain links TRBV9 with TRBJ2-5; 13 bases are a match to TRBD2. The germline V gene encodes CDR1 SGDLS and CDR2 YYNGEE. The CDR3 is made up of 15 amino acids. The ends lost 4 bases at V and 5 bases at J; junction bases unmatched: 5. CDR3 residues: CASSPGLAGVETQYF. The DNA of the CDR3 is TGTGCCAGCAGCCCCGGACTAGCGGGAGTGGAGACCCAGTACTTC.

This clone was found once. This rearrangement joins TRBV5-1 to TRBJ2-7, with D possibly called TRBD1 or TRBD2 (5 bases each). The germline V gene has CDR1 SGHRS and CDR2 YFSETQ. The CDR3 sequence is 14 residues long. Trimming took off 4 bases at V and 2 bases at J, with 13 bases between the two ends. The CDR3 sequence: CASSGGVQAYEQYF. Here the CDR3 DNA reads TGCGCCAGCAGCGGGGGAGTACAGGCCTACGAGCAGTACTTC. Based on the CDR3 plus reference TRBV5-1 and TRBJ2-7, the full variable domain is KAGVTQTPRYLIKTRGQQVTLSCSPISGHRSVSWYQQTPGQGLQFLFEYFSETQRNKGNFPGRFSGRQFSNSRSEMNVSTLELGDSALYLCASSGGVQAYEQYFGPGTRLTVT.

V and J are TRBV30 and TRBJ2-4; tentative D call: TRBD1 (5 bases). The CDR3 sequence is 15 residues long. Trimming stripped 1 base from V and 3 bases from J, with 13 bases between. Germline assignment: CDR1 GTSNPN and CDR2 SVGIG (reference sequence). The DNA of the CDR3 is TGTGCCTGGAGTGCCCTAAGGGGTGGCAAAAACATTCAGTACTTC. This translates into CAWSALRGGKNIQYF.

This clone was seen only a few times. The V and J genes are TRBV5-1 and TRBJ2-5; D is possibly TRBD1 (5 bases). The CDR3 is 15 amino acids. Trimming took 4 bases from V and 5 from J, leaving 18 bases between them. CDR1 is SGHRS, CDR2 YFSETQ, per germline. The CDR3 DNA follows: TGCGCCAGCAGCCCCCAGGGATTTCCCCGGGAGACCCAGTACTTC. Residues: CASSPQGFPRETQYF.

This rearrangement joins TRBV13 to TRBJ1-1, with D uncertain. V gave up 0 bases and J gave up 6 bases, with 2 bases separating them. The length of the CDR3 is 11 residues. Germline assignment: CDR1 PRHDT and CDR2 FYEKMQ (reference sequence). CDR3 in amino acids: CASSLGPEAFF. The CDR3 nucleotides are TGTGCCAGCAGCTTAGGCCCTGAAGCTTTCTTT.

The V gene is TRBV10-2, the J gene TRBJ2-3; D ambiguous. The V end lost 0 bases, the J end lost 8 bases, and 6 bases lay between the germline ends. This CDR3 is 12 amino acids long. Germline CDR1 reads WSHSY; CDR2 reads SAAADI. The CDR3 DNA reads TGCGCCAGCAGTGAGTCGGATACTACGCAGTATTTT. Encoded protein: CASSESDTTQYF.

This clone has a single count. The CDR3 protein is CASSDGGAGDYQETQYF. The CDR3, as DNA: TGCGCCAGCAGTGATGGGGGAGCGGGAGACTACCAAGAGACCCAGTACTTC. V gene TRBV10-1 combines with J gene TRBJ2-5, with 8 bases aligning to TRBD2. The germline V gene encodes CDR1 WNHNN and CDR2 SYGVQD (reference sequence). V trimming: 3 bases; J trimming: 0 bases; junction bases outside the gene matches: 9. There are 17 residues in the CDR3.

The chain couples TRBV4-1 to TRBJ2-3; D call uncertain. The germline V and J ends were trimmed by 4 bases and 8 bases, with 10 bases remaining between them. This CDR3 is 12 amino acids long. Germline CDR1 and CDR2: MGHRA and YSYEKL. The CDR3: CASSPLDGTQYF. CDR3 DNA sequence: TGCGCCAGCAGCCCCCTCGACGGTACGCAGTATTTT.

The rearrangement joins TRBV18 to TRBJ2-1, with 10 bases lining up with TRBD2. V trimming: 3 bases; J trimming: 9 bases; junction bases outside the gene matches: 11. The germline CDR1 and CDR2 sequences are KGHSH and LQKENI. The CDR3 runs to 16 residues. DNA for the CDR3: TGTGCCAGCTCACCTCTGGCTGGACTAGCGGATACTGAGCAGTTCTTC. Translation: CASSPLAGLADTEQFF. Full variable domain (remainder filled in from reference TRBV18 and TRBJ2-1): NAGVMQNPRHLVRRRGQEARLRCSPMKGHSHVYWYRQLPEEGLKFMVYLQKENIIDESGMPKERFSAEFPKEGPSILRIQQVVRGDSAAYFCASSPLAGLADTEQFFGPGTRLTVL.

The chain recombines TRBV4-1 with TRBJ2-3, with D uncertain. Germline CDR1 is MGHRA and CDR2 is YSYEKL. V shed 0 bases and J shed 4 bases, with 11 bases lying between them. The CDR3 covers 15 residues. Here the CDR3 reads CASSQDGIAADTQYF. The CDR3 DNA sequence: TGCGCCAGCAGCCAAGATGGTATAGCAGCAGATACGCAGTATTTT.

V is TRBV12-5 and J is TRBJ1-1; D gene uncertain. With 0 bases removed from V and 11 bases from J, the gap between germline ends came to 13 bases. The CDR3 has 13 amino acids. Germline lookup yields CDR1 LGHNT and CDR2 FRNRAP. The CDR3 DNA is TGTGCTAGTGGTTTGGTACAAGTAGGGCATGCTTTCTTT. Its protein is CASGLVQVGHAFF.

The chain has TRBV28 and TRBJ1-5, with D unclear. Germline loops: CDR1 MDHEN, CDR2 SYDVKM. V was cut by 6 bases and J by 5 bases, with 5 bases left in between. CDR3 size: 11 residues. The CDR3 coding sequence is TGTGCCAGCAGAGCAGATCAGCCCCAGCATTTT. Translating gives CASRADQPQHF.

The V and J genes are TRBV29-1 and TRBJ2-1; a possible D gene is TRBD2 (6 bases). V gave up 7 bases and J gave up 3 bases, with 10 bases separating them. CDR3 size: 12 residues. Germline V lookup: CDR1 SQVTM, CDR2 ANQGSEA. The CDR3 sequence: CSAFGGYNEQFF. The CDR3 DNA is TGCAGCGCCTTCGGGGGCTACAATGAGCAGTTCTTC.

This clone turned up a few times. J is TRBJ1-2 and V is TRBV15, with a tentative D call TRBD1 (6 bases). CDR1 is LNHNV, CDR2 YYDKDF, per germline (reference sequence). CDR3 length: 16 amino acids. The ends were cut back, 5 bases at V and 2 bases at J, with 18 bases in the middle. This CDR3 reads CATSSARTATNYGYTF. The DNA for the CDR3 is TGTGCCACCAGCTCCGCTCGGACAGCCACCAACTATGGCTACACCTTC.

Here the CDR3 DNA reads TGTGCCAGCAGCCAAGATGGCCTAGCGGGAGTAGGGGATACGCAGTATTTT. Amino acids: CASSQDGLAGVGDTQYF. This chain joins TRBV4-2 and TRBJ2-3; 10 bases map to TRBD2. V dropped 0 bases and J dropped 6; count of bases not matched to a gene: 9. Germline V gene lookup returns CDR1 LGHNA and CDR2 YNFKEQ. This CDR3 has 17 residues.

The chain combines TRBV11-3 with TRBJ2-1; TRBD2 might be the D (5 bases). The CDR3 covers 16 residues. Germline V CDR1 and CDR2: SGHNT, YENEEA. Between the trimmed V and J ends, which lost 0 bases and 5 bases, there was a span of 14 bases. The CDR3 nucleotides read TGTGCCAGCAGCTTAGATCAGAGACTACAAGACAATGAGCAGTTCTTC. Translation gives CASSLDQRLQDNEQFF.

The J gene is TRBJ2-3, the V gene TRBV12-5; perhaps TRBD2 as D (5 bases). Germline CDR1 reads LGHNT; CDR2 reads FRNRAP. Trimming shortened V by 1 base and J by 7 bases, and 9 bases separated the two germline ends. The CDR3 runs to 13 residues. CDR3 DNA: TGTGCTAGTGGTTTGGGGGGAGCAAATACGCAGTATTTT. Translating gives CASGLGGANTQYF.

The DNA of the CDR3 is TGTGCCAGCAGCCAGACGGGACTGGAAGCTTTCTTT. Translating it yields CASSQTGLEAFF. The V call is TRBV7-9, the J call TRBJ1-1, with D tentatively TRBD1 (5 bases). V gave up 5 bases and J gave up 8 bases, with 12 bases separating them. The CDR3 length is 12 residues. Germline assignment: CDR1 SEHNR and CDR2 FQNEAQ (reference sequence).